This TCR beta chain was sequenced in a study of shared clonotypes between healthy human individuals. The CDR3 runs to 16 residues. V trimming: 4 bases; J trimming: 7 bases; junction bases outside the gene matches: 15. CDR1 is SGHNT, CDR2 YYREEE, per germline (reference sequence). TCRdb keeps only in-frame clones here, not all; method: immunoSEQ multiplex PCR. The data hold about 2.4 million clones, with 93% observed a single time. The study enrolled healthy HIV-negative adults without recent acute infections or vaccinations as donors. There were only Caucasian adults among the donors, and all lived in Nashville, Tennessee.

Sequenced sample: naive CD4+ T cells from PBMCs. Documented subset: CD45RA+ positively selected. This TCR came from a man younger than 35 in good health. Some clones in this sample may be carry-over from other donors' samples. The V call is TRBV5-4, the J call TRBJ2-7; 9 positions match TRBD2. DNA of the CDR3: TGTGCCAGCAGCCGAACGACTAGCGGAGAACCCTGGGAGCAGTACTTC. It translates to CASSRTTSGEPWEQYF.